Included here is one T cell receptor (beta chain) sequence, with context. The data were obtained in a study of blood T cell repertoires in COVID-19. CDR1 is SEHNR and CDR2 is FQNEAQ in the germline V gene (reference sequence). V was shortened by 5 bases and J by 6 bases, with 17 bases between the two germline ends. The CDR3 extends over 15 amino acids. TCRdb's table, derived via immunoSEQ multiplex PCR, lists solely in-frame clones and lacks some. Seen here are roughly 500,000 clones, 85% to 90% observed once, and the top ten hold 1.8%. The source is a woman aged 35 to 49 who had recovered from COVID-19. The sequenced sample was PBMCs or T cells enriched from blood (not recorded which). V gene TRBV7-9 combines with J gene TRBJ2-1; D uncertain. The CDR3 loop is CASSPGGAKINEQFF. The CDR3 region has the DNA TGTGCCAGCAGCCCCGGCGGCGCGAAGATCAATGAGCAGTTCTTC.